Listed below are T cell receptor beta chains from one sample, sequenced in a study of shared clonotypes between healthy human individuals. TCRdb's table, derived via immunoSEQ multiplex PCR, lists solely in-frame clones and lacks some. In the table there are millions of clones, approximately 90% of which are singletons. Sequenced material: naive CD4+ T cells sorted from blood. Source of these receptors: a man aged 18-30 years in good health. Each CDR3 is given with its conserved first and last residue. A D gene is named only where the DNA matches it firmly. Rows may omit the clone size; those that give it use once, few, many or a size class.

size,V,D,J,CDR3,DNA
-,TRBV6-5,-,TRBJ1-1,CASSNSGTEAFF,TGTGCCAGCAGTAACTCAGGGACTGAAGCTTTCTTT
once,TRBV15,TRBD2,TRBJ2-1,CATSRDQVAGGNYNEQFF,TGTGCCACCAGCAGAGATCAGGTGGCGGGAGGGAACTACAATGAGCAGTTCTTC
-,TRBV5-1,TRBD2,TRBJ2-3,CASTPGASGGWGDTQYF,TGCGCCAGCACCCCCGGAGCTAGCGGGGGTTGGGGAGATACGCAGTATTTT
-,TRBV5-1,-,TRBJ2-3,CASSWSGEDTQYF,TGCGCCAGCAGCTGGTCGGGAGAAGATACGCAGTATTTT
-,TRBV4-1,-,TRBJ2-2,CASSQNRGGGSANGELFF,TGCGCCAGCAGCCAAAACCGTGGGGGTGGGAGCGCCAACGGGGAGCTGTTTTTT
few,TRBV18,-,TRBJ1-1,CASSPSRTEAFF,TGTGCCAGCTCACCGTCCAGGACTGAAGCTTTCTTT
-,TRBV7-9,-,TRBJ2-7,CASSLVGAAYEQYF,TGTGCCAGCAGCTTAGTAGGGGCGGCCTACGAGCAGTACTTC
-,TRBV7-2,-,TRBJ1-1,CASSLASGRGGTEAFF,TGTGCCAGCAGCTTAGCGTCGGGGCGGGGTGGCACTGAAGCTTTCTTT
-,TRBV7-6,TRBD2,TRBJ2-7,CASSSLAGGTYEQYF,TGTGCCAGCAGCTCTTTAGCGGGTGGAACCTACGAGCAGTACTTC
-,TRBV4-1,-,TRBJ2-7,CASSQGPTGAGAYEQYF,TGCGCCAGCAGCCAAGGCCCTACTGGGGCAGGGGCCTACGAGCAGTACTTC
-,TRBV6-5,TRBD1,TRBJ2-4,CASRPTGRGNIQYF,TGTGCCAGCAGGCCGACAGGGCGTGGAAACATTCAGTACTTC
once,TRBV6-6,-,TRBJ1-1,CASSQPANTEAFF,TGTGCCAGCAGTCAGCCGGCCAACACTGAAGCTTTCTTT
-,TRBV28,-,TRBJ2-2,CASSANTGELFF,TGTGCCAGCAGCGCGAACACCGGGGAGCTGTTTTTT
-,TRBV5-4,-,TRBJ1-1,CASSPGPVNTEAFF,TGTGCCAGCAGCCCCGGACCCGTGAACACTGAAGCTTTCTTT
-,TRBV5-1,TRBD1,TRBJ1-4,CASSPGQGGEKLFF,TGCGCCAGCAGCCCCGGGCAGGGGGGTGAAAAACTGTTTTTT